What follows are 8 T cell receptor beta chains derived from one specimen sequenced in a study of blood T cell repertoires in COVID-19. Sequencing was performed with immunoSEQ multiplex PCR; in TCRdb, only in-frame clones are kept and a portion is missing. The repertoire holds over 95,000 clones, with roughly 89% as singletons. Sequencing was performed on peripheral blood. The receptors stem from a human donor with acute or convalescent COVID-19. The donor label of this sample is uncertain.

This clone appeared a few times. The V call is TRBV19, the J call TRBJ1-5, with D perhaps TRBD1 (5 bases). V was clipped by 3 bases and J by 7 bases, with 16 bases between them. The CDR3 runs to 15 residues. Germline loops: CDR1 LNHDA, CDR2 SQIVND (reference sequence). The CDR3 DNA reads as TGTGCCAGTAGTATCGTCGGGGGAACATGGCAGCCCCAGCATTTT. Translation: CASSIVGGTWQPQHF.

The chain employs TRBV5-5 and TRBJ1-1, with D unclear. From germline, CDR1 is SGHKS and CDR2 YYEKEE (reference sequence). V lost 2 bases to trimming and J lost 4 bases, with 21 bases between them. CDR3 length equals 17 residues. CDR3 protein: CASSFPPFSPEATEAFF. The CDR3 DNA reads TGTGCCAGCAGCTTCCCACCTTTCTCTCCCGAAGCCACTGAAGCTTTCTTT.

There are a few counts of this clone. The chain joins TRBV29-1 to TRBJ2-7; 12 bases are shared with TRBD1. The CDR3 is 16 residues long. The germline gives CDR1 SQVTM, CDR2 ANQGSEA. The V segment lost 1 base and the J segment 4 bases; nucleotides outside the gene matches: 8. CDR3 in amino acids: CSVEAWDRGQGYEQYF. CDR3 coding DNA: TGCAGCGTTGAAGCTTGGGACAGGGGGCAAGGATACGAGCAGTACTTC.

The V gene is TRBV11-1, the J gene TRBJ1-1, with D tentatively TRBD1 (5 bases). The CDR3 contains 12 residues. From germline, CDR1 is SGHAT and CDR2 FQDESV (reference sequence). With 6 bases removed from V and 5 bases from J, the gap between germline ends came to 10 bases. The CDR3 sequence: CASRRGDTEAFF. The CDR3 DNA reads TGTGCCAGCAGACGGGGGGATACTGAAGCTTTCTTT.

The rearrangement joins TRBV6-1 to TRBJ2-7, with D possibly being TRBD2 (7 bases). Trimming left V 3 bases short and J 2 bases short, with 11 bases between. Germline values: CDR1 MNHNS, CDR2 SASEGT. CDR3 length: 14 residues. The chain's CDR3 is CASSEAGAAYEQYF. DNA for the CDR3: TGTGCCAGCAGTGAGGCGGGGGCGGCCTACGAGCAGTACTTC.

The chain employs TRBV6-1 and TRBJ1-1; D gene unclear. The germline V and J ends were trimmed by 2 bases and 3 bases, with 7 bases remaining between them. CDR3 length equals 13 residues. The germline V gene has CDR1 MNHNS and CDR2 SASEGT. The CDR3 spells CASSELRDTEAFF. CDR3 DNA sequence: TGTGCCAGCAGTGAATTGAGGGACACTGAAGCTTTCTTT.

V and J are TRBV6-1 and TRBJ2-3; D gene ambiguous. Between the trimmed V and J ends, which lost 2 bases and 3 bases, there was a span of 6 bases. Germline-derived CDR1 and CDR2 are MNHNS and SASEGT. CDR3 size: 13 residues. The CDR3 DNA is TGTGCCAGCAGTGAACTCGGGACAGATACGCAGTATTTT. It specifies CASSELGTDTQYF.

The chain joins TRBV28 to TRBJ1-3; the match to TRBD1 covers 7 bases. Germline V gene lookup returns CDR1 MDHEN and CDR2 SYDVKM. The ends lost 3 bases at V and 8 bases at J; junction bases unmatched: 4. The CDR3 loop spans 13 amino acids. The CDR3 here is CASSLTGYDTIYF. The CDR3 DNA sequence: TGTGCCAGCAGTTTGACAGGGTATGACACCATATATTTT.